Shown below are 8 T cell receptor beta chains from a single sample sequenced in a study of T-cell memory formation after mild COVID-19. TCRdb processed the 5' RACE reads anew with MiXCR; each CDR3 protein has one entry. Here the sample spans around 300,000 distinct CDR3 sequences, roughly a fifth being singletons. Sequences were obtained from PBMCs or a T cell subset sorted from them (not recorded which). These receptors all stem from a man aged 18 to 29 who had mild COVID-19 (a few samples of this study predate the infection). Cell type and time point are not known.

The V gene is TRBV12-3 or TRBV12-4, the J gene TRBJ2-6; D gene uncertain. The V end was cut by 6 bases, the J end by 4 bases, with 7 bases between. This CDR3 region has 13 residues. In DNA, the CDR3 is TGTGCCAGCAGCCTGGTGGGGGCCAACGTCCTGACTTTC. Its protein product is CASSLVGANVLTF.

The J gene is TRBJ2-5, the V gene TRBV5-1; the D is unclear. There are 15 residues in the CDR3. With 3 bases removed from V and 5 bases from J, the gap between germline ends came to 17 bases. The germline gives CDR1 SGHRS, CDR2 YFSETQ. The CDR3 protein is CASSSTPTLGETQYF. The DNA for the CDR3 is TGCGCCAGCAGCTCTACCCCGACCCTAGGGGAGACCCAGTACTTC.

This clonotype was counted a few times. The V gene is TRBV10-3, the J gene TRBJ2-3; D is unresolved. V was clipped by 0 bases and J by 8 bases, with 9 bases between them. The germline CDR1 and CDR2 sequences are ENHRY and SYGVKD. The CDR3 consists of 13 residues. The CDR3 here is CAISESSAATQYF. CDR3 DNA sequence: TGTGCCATCAGTGAGTCGAGCGCAGCTACGCAGTATTTT.

This CDR3 reads CASSTGGYNYGYTF. The CDR3 DNA reads as TGTGCCAGCAGCACCGGGGGATATAACTATGGCTACACCTTC. The rearrangement uses TRBV7-2 and TRBJ1-2; perhaps TRBD1 as D (5 bases). Germline V gene data show CDR1 as SGHTA and CDR2 as FQGNSA. Trimming cost V 5 bases and J 1 base, with 11 bases left between them. The CDR3 spans 14 residues.

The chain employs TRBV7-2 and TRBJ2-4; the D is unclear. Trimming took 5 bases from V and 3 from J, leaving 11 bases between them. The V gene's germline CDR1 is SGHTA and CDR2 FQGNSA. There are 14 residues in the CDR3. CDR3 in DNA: TGTGCCAGCAGCCCCGGGTATTTCAAAAACATTCAGTACTTC. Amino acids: CASSPGYFKNIQYF.

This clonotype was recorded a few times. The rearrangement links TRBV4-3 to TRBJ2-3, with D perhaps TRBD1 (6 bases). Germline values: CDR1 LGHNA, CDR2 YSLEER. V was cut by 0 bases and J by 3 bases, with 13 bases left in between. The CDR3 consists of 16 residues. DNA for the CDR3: TGCGCCAGCAGCCAAGATATAGGGGGTGGAACAGATACGCAGTATTTT. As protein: CASSQDIGGGTDTQYF.

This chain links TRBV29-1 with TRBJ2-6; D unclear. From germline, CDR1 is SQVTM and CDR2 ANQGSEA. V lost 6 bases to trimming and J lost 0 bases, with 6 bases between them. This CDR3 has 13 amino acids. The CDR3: CSVALSGANVLTF. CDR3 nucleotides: TGCAGCGTGGCTCTCTCTGGGGCCAACGTCCTGACTTTC.

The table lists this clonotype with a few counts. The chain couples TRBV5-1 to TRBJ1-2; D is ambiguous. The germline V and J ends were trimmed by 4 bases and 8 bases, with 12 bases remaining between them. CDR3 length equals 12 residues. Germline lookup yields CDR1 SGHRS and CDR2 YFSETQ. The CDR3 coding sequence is TGCGCCAGCAGCAAGGACGGAGCCGGCTACACCTTC. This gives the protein CASSKDGAGYTF. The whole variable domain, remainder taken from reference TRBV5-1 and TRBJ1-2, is KAGVTQTPRYLIKTRGQQVTLSCSPISGHRSVSWYQQTPGQGLQFLFEYFSETQRNKGNFPGRFSGRQFSNSRSEMNVSTLELGDSALYLCASSKDGAGYTFGSGTRLTVV.